This record covers a single T cell receptor (beta chain). Here immunoSEQ multiplex PCR was the method, and the copy in TCRdb shows in-frame clones only, minus some. Found here are 65,000 to 85,000 clones, approximately 90% of them singletons; the top ten hold approximately 19%. This sample stems from a study of blood T cell repertoires in COVID-19. Study background: Sample material is recorded as cDNA or gDNA derived from T cells, B-cell-depleted T cells, or PBMCs.

V was trimmed by 0 bases and J by 7 bases, leaving 10 bases between them. The length of the CDR3 is 14 residues. The germline V gene encodes CDR1 SGHRS and CDR2 YFSETQ. This TCR was recovered from a human donor in a cohort sampled during active COVID-19. The sample consisted of peripheral blood. The V call is TRBV5-1, the J call TRBJ1-4, with D perhaps matching TRBD1 (5 bases). The CDR3 loop is CASSLDGGGEKLFF. The CDR3 DNA sequence: TGCGCCAGCAGCTTGGACGGGGGAGGTGAAAAACTGTTTTTT.